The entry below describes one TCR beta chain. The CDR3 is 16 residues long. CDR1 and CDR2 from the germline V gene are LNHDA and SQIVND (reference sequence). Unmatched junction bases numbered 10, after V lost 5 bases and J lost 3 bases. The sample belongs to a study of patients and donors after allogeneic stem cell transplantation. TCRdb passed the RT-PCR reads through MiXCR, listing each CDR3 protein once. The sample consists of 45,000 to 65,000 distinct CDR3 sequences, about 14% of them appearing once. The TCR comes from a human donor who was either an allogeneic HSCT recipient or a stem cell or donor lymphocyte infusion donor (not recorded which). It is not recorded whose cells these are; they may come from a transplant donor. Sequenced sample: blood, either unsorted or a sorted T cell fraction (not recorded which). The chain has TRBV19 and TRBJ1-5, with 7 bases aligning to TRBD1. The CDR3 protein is CASSDLHRGDNQPQHF. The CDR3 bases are TGTGCCAGTAGTGACTTACACAGGGGAGACAATCAGCCCCAGCATTTT.